This passage covers 3 T cell receptor beta chains from one sample sequenced in a study of cytomegalovirus exposure and HLA in healthy donors. The method was immunoSEQ multiplex PCR; TCRdb's version includes in-frame clones alone and lacks a portion of them. The sample consists of tens of thousands of clones, roughly 93% of them appearing once. The sequenced material came from PBMCs. The receptors come from a young woman in good health and CMV-seronegative.

CDR3 nucleotides: TGTGCCAGCTCACCAGAGGGACAGGGATCACCCCTCCACTTT. It translates to CASSPEGQGSPLHF. The chain couples TRBV18 to TRBJ1-6; TRBD1 aligns across 9 bases. Germline trimming cut 2 bases from V and 10 bases from J; bases unmatched to any gene: 3. Per germline, CDR1 KGHSH and CDR2 LQKENI. CDR3 length equals 14 residues. The full variable domain, in which reference TRBV18 and TRBJ1-6 provide the parts outside the CDR3, is NAGVMQNPRHLVRRRGQEARLRCSPMKGHSHVYWYRQLPEEGLKFMVYLQKENIIDESGMPKERFSAEFPKEGPSILRIQQVVRGDSAAYFCASSPEGQGSPLHFGNGTRLTVT.

This chain connects TRBV9 to TRBJ2-1; 12 positions match TRBD2. Germline V gene data show CDR1 as SGDLS and CDR2 as YYNGEE. Trimming cost V 0 bases and J 7 bases; bases outside gene matches: 8. The CDR3 covers 17 residues. In DNA form, the CDR3 reads TGTGCCAGCAGCGTAGTGACGACTAGCGGGAGATTGAATGAGCAGTTCTTC. Amino acid sequence: CASSVVTTSGRLNEQFF.

The genes are TRBV7-2 and TRBJ1-1, with a possible D match to TRBD1 (5 bases). In germline, CDR1 is SGHTA, CDR2 FQGNSA. The CDR3 totals 15 residues. Deletions cut 2 bases from V and 4 bases from J, with 14 bases between. The CDR3 loop is CASSLPVGGSTEAFF. The CDR3 DNA reads TGTGCCAGCAGCTTACCGGTCGGGGGGAGCACTGAAGCTTTCTTT.